These 21 T cell receptor beta chains originate from one sample sequenced in a study of cytomegalovirus exposure and HLA in healthy donors. Assay: immunoSEQ multiplex PCR; the TCRdb copy retains only in-frame clones and omits some. This sample has approximately 58,000 clones; roughly 90% occur once, and the top ten carry 2.2%. Specimen: PBMCs. Receptors originate from a woman aged 25 to 39 in good health and CMV-seronegative.

This chain joins TRBV7-3 and TRBJ2-1; 9 nucleotides line up with TRBD2. Germline assignment: CDR1 SGHTA and CDR2 FQGTGA. The V and J ends lost 5 bases and 6 bases, in that order; junction bases with no gene match: 11. This CDR3 contains 16 residues. Here the CDR3 DNA reads TGTGCCAGCAGCGTCTTGTCCAGCGGGAGGTCCAATGAGCAGTTCTTC. Translating gives CASSVLSSGRSNEQFF.

This clone was observed a few times. The V and J genes are TRBV5-4 and TRBJ1-2; D not resolved. V lost 4 bases and J 0 bases, leaving 13 bases between the germline ends. This CDR3 has 15 amino acids. CDR1 and CDR2 from the germline V gene are SGHNT and YYREEE (reference sequence). The CDR3 here is CASSITSSTNYGYTF. CDR3 nucleotide sequence: TGTGCCAGCAGCATAACGTCCAGTACTAACTATGGCTACACCTTC.

This clone was detected only once. This chain links TRBV6-4 with TRBJ2-7, with 10 bases fitting TRBD1. The germline V gene has CDR1 MRHNA and CDR2 SNTAGT. The CDR3 loop spans 13 amino acids. Trimming at V came to 6 bases and at J to 6 bases, leaving 5 bases not matched to a gene. The CDR3 nucleotides read TGTGCCAGCAGCACAGACAGGGGGCTCGAGCAGTACTTC. Translation gives CASSTDRGLEQYF.

The sample holds one count of this clone. The CDR3: CASSGIIHSCSGNTIYF. The CDR3 DNA follows: TGTGCCAGCAGTGGAATTATCCACTCGTGCTCTGGAAACACCATATATTTT. This sequence joins TRBV6-4 and TRBJ1-3; D is undetermined. CDR1 and CDR2 from the germline V gene are MRHNA and SNTAGT. This CDR3 has 17 amino acids. V lost 4 bases and J lost 0, with 16 bases in between.

The J gene is TRBJ1-2, the V gene TRBV6-5; TRBD1 aligns across 8 bases. V lost 6 bases and J lost 3; bases outside the gene matches: 9. The CDR3 has 15 amino acids. The germline V gene has CDR1 MNHEY and CDR2 SVGAGI. CDR3 DNA: TGTGCCAGCAGATCGATGGGCAGGGGGCACTATGGCTACACCTTC. Translated, it gives CASRSMGRGHYGYTF.

The CDR3: CASSYSGLAGDWQFF. CDR3 in DNA: TGTGCCAGCAGTTACTCAGGCCTAGCCGGGGATTGGCAGTTCTTC. The chain carries TRBV6-5 and TRBJ2-1, with D perhaps matching TRBD2 (5 bases). Germline loops: CDR1 MNHEY, CDR2 SVGAGI. The CDR3 sequence is 15 residues long. V lost 0 bases and J 12 bases, leaving 18 bases between the germline ends.

This chain links TRBV5-4 with TRBJ2-1, with 8 bases aligning to TRBD2. The CDR3 loop spans 15 amino acids. CDR1 and CDR2 (germline): SGHNT, YYREEE (reference sequence). After removal of 1 base from V and 8 bases from J, the junction contained 8 bases not matched to a gene. The CDR3 DNA reads TGTGCCAGCAGCTTGCCGGGACTAGGTGTCGATGAGCAGTTCTTC. As protein: CASSLPGLGVDEQFF.

The rearrangement uses TRBV6-1 and TRBJ2-2; TRBD2 matches at 9 bases. The V and J ends lost 8 bases and 2 bases, in that order; junction bases with no gene match: 3. This CDR3 is built from 14 residues. Per germline, CDR1 MNHNS and CDR2 SASEGT. For the CDR3, the DNA is TGTGCCAGCGGGACTAGCTCAAACACCGGGGAGCTGTTTTTT. Translating it yields CASGTSSNTGELFF.

The chain couples TRBV5-1 to TRBJ1-4, with D perhaps TRBD1 (5 bases). CDR1 and CDR2 (germline): SGHRS, YFSETQ. This CDR3 comprises 14 residues. Trimming removed 4 bases at V and 5 bases at J, with 12 bases between. CDR3 sequence: CASSTDSTNEKLFF. Here the CDR3 DNA reads TGCGCCAGCAGCACCGACAGCACCAATGAAAAACTGTTTTTT.

The V and J genes are TRBV30 and TRBJ1-1; no firm D call. V lost 2 bases and J 3 bases, leaving 10 bases between the germline ends. This CDR3 contains 13 residues. The germline CDR1 and CDR2 sequences are GTSNPN and SVGIG (reference sequence). CDR3 DNA sequence: TGTGCCTGGAGTAAGGCAGCGGACACTGAAGCTTTCTTT. Amino acid sequence: CAWSKAADTEAFF.

This chain links TRBV15 with TRBJ2-1; 8 positions match TRBD2. The CDR3 sequence is 18 residues long. The J segment lost 2 bases and the V segment lost 7 bases, leaving 16 bases of the junction unmatched. From germline, CDR1 is LNHNV and CDR2 YYDKDF (reference sequence). CDR3 amino acids: CATIPGVPSGRTYNEQFF. DNA of the CDR3: TGTGCCACCATCCCGGGGGTACCGAGCGGGAGAACCTACAATGAGCAGTTCTTC. The whole variable domain, filled in from reference TRBV15 and TRBJ2-1, reads DAMVIQNPRYQVTQFGKPVTLSCSQTLNHNVMYWYQQKSSQAPKLLFHYYDKDFNNEADTPDNFQSRRPNTSFCFLDIRSPGLGDTAMYLCATIPGVPSGRTYNEQFFGPGTRLTVL.

The chain employs TRBV18 and TRBJ2-5; D is ambiguous. CDR1 is KGHSH, CDR2 LQKENI, per germline. The CDR3 is 13 residues long. V was clipped by 0 bases and J by 2 bases, with 4 bases between them. The chain's CDR3 is CASSPPTQETQYF. In nucleotides, the CDR3 is TGTGCCAGCTCACCACCAACTCAAGAGACCCAGTACTTC.

The chain carries TRBV2 and TRBJ2-1; D is perhaps TRBD1 (7 bases). Looked up from germline, CDR1 is SNHLY and CDR2 is FYNNEI. The CDR3 is 18 residues long. Trimming shortened V by 4 bases and J by 5 bases, and 24 bases separated the two germline ends. The CDR3 nucleotides are TGTGCCAGCAGTGGACTAGGGGGCTCTTACGTGGGGGACAATGAGCAGTTCTTC. This gives the protein CASSGLGGSYVGDNEQFF.

Of note for this clone: The sample holds other DNA sequences that translate to the same CDR3. The rearrangement uses TRBV7-6 and TRBJ2-5; a weak D match, TRBD1 (6 bases). This CDR3 has 13 residues. Trimming shortened V by 2 bases and J by 5 bases, and 9 bases separated the two germline ends. Germline V CDR1 and CDR2: SGHVS, FNYEAQ. The CDR3 region is CASSLSRGETQYF. In DNA form, the CDR3 reads TGTGCCAGCAGCTTAAGTAGGGGGGAGACCCAGTACTTC.

This chain joins TRBV30 and TRBJ1-3; possibly TRBD1 for D (5 bases). The CDR3 runs to 14 residues. V was trimmed by 0 bases and J by 4 bases, leaving 10 bases between them. Germline-derived CDR1 and CDR2 are GTSNPN and SVGIG (reference sequence). Here the CDR3 reads CAWSVTAGGNTIYF. The CDR3 DNA follows: TGTGCCTGGAGTGTAACGGCAGGGGGAAACACCATATATTTT.

The V call is TRBV4-3, the J call TRBJ1-3; the match to TRBD1 covers 7 bases. The length of the CDR3 is 15 residues. V was clipped by 1 base and J by 2 bases; unmatched bases: 2. Per the germline V gene, CDR1 is LGHNA and CDR2 is YSLEER. This CDR3 is CASSQATGAGNTIYF. The CDR3 DNA follows: TGCGCCAGCAGCCAAGCAACAGGGGCTGGAAACACCATATATTTT.

This sequence joins TRBV18 and TRBJ2-5; tentatively, D is TRBD1 (6 bases). This CDR3 is built from 14 residues. Per the germline V gene, CDR1 is KGHSH and CDR2 is LQKENI. Trimming stripped 5 bases from V and 0 bases from J, with 10 bases between. Written as DNA, the CDR3 is TGTGCCAGCTCAGCTACAGGGAACCAAGAGACCCAGTACTTC. As protein: CASSATGNQETQYF.

The chain employs TRBV19 and TRBJ2-1; D gene unclear. CDR1 and CDR2 from the germline V gene are LNHDA and SQIVND (reference sequence). V lost 0 bases and J lost 0, with 24 bases in between. The CDR3 is 21 amino acids. The CDR3 reads CASSIDEASQASESSYNEQFF. The CDR3 DNA reads as TGTGCCAGTAGTATAGATGAGGCCAGCCAAGCGTCAGAAAGCTCCTACAATGAGCAGTTCTTC. Full variable domain (rest looked up from reference TRBV19 and TRBJ2-1): DGGITQSPKYLFRKEGQNVTLSCEQNLNHDAMYWYRQDPGQGLRLIYYSQIVNDFQKGDIAEGYSVSREKKESFPLTVTSAQKNPTAFYLCASSIDEASQASESSYNEQFFGPGTRLTVL.

The gene calls are TRBV7-2 and TRBJ2-1, with 7 bases that match TRBD2. The germline gives CDR1 SGHTA, CDR2 FQGNSA. The CDR3 length is 12 residues. V shed 5 bases, J shed 11 bases, and the junction held 6 bases outside the gene matches. The DNA of the CDR3 is TGTGCCAGCAGCACCCAGCGGGATAAGCAGTTCTTC. Protein: CASSTQRDKQFF.

The chain's CDR3 is CASSVEEGYGYGYTF. The CDR3 bases are TGTGCCAGCAGCGTAGAAGAGGGATACGGCTATGGCTACACCTTC. V is TRBV9 and J is TRBJ1-2; D is unclear. Trimming left V 0 bases short and J 4 bases short, with 13 bases between. CDR1 is SGDLS, CDR2 YYNGEE, per germline. This CDR3 has 15 residues.

This chain links TRBV6-4 with TRBJ2-1; D is perhaps TRBD1 (5 bases). The germline gives CDR1 MRHNA, CDR2 SNTAGT. This CDR3 has 13 residues. With 0 bases removed from V and 9 bases from J, the gap between germline ends came to 9 bases. The CDR3 region has the DNA TGTGCCAGCAGTGACTCTTTCCAGGGTGAGCAGTTCTTC. Translated, it gives CASSDSFQGEQFF.